This T cell receptor beta chain was captured by sequencing in a study of identifying expanded T cells in peripheral blood. Study results and limitations: Technical replicates showed about 1.2 changed clones; around 2 weeks roughly 16; four weeks 19. Across healthy donors, higher total template counts meant significantly greater approximately two-week count variance.

Healthy donors had no documented immune events, such as infections, while sampled. This clone came up a few times. What it binds is unknown. The method was immunoSEQ multiplex PCR; TCRdb's version includes in-frame clones alone and lacks a portion of them. The sample records around 76,000 clones, roughly 88% being singletons. The specimen sequenced was blood. The TCR originated in a person between 18 and 75 years old in good health.

DNA for the CDR3: TGTGCCAGCAGCGGGGGGGCAGGCCAGCCCCAGCATTTT. Translating it yields CASSGGAGQPQHF. The chain has TRBV14 and TRBJ1-5; tentatively, D is TRBD1 (6 bases). The CDR3 contains 13 residues. With 5 bases removed from V and 7 bases from J, the gap between germline ends came to 12 bases. CDR1 is SGHDN, CDR2 FVKESK, per germline.